The 8 T cell receptor beta chains in this list originate from one sample, sequenced in a study of OX40 agonist ivuxolimab in advanced cancers. Data came from immunoSEQ multiplex PCR; TCRdb stores just in-frame clones and leaves some out. The table includes some 90,000 clones, more than 85% detected once. Here the sequenced sample was CD4+ or CD8+ T cells sorted from blood, taken in a trial of the OX40 agonist ivuxolimab. All receptors come from an adult with an advanced solid tumor such as melanoma, head and neck, liver or kidney cancer.

The genes are TRBV7-2 and TRBJ2-1; TRBD1 matches at 7 bases. Germline V gives CDR1 SGHTA, CDR2 FQGNSA. The CDR3 has 15 residues. Unmatched junction bases numbered 10, after V lost 5 bases and J lost 6 bases. In DNA form, the CDR3 reads TGTGCCAGCAGCACCGAGACAGGGTGGGTCAATGAGCAGTTCTTC. It specifies CASSTETGWVNEQFF.

The table lists this clone with a count of one. The chain employs TRBV6-5 and TRBJ2-7, with D possibly called TRBD1 or TRBD2 (6 bases each). The CDR3 loop spans 13 amino acids. Trimming shortened V by 5 bases and J by 2 bases, and 10 bases separated the two germline ends. The germline gives CDR1 MNHEY, CDR2 SVGAGI. The CDR3 DNA reads as TGTGCCAGCAGTATGGGGGGCACCTACGAGCAGTACTTC. It is translated as CASSMGGTYEQYF.

This chain uses TRBV27 with TRBJ2-3; no firm D call. This CDR3 has 16 residues. CDR1 and CDR2 from the germline V gene are MNHEY and SMNVEV (reference sequence). Trimming pared 2 bases from V and 2 bases from J, leaving 14 bases between. The CDR3 here is CASSLKSYYSTDTQYF. As DNA, the CDR3 is TGTGCCAGCAGTTTAAAGTCCTACTACTCCACAGATACGCAGTATTTT.

The rearrangement links TRBV27 to TRBJ2-3; TRBD2 matches 8 bases. From germline, CDR1 is MNHEY and CDR2 SMNVEV (reference sequence). Losses at the gene ends were 3 bases for V and 4 bases for J; bases not matched to a gene: 3. This CDR3 comprises 14 residues. For the CDR3, the DNA is TGTGCCAGCAGTTTCCAAGCGGGAGCAGATACGCAGTATTTT. It is translated as CASSFQAGADTQYF.

The chain carries TRBV7-6 and TRBJ1-4; D perhaps matches TRBD1 (6 bases). This CDR3 has 15 amino acids. Trimming took off 1 base at V and 4 bases at J, with 10 bases between the two ends. CDR1 is SGHVS and CDR2 is FNYEAQ in the germline V gene. The CDR3 region has the DNA TGTGCCAGCAGCTTAGGAGGGGGGCGTAATGAAAAACTGTTTTTT. It encodes CASSLGGGRNEKLFF.

The gene calls are TRBV5-1 and TRBJ1-2; D is undetermined. This CDR3 spans 13 amino acids. Trimming took off 4 bases at V and 2 bases at J, with 9 bases between the two ends. Germline CDR1 is SGHRS and CDR2 is YFSETQ. CDR3 amino acids: CASSAGLNYGYTF. CDR3 DNA sequence: TGCGCCAGCAGCGCCGGGCTAAACTATGGCTACACCTTC.

This chain connects TRBV6-5 to TRBJ2-7; D perhaps matches TRBD1 (6 bases). V lost 2 bases, J lost 0 bases, and 14 bases lay in between. Germline V gene data show CDR1 as MNHEY and CDR2 as SVGAGI. CDR3 length equals 16 residues. The CDR3 here is CASSYGIGQISYEQYF. In DNA form, the CDR3 reads TGTGCCAGCAGTTACGGAATCGGACAGATCTCCTACGAGCAGTACTTC.

J is TRBJ1-2 and V is TRBV28; 7 bases are shared with TRBD1. There are 17 residues in the CDR3. Per germline, CDR1 MDHEN and CDR2 SYDVKM. Losses at the gene ends were 3 bases for V and 1 base for J; bases not matched to a gene: 11. The CDR3 DNA follows: TGTGCCAGCAGTTTTTTAGGGGGCGAAGGTGGTAACTATGGCTACACCTTC. The encoded protein is CASSFLGGEGGNYGYTF.